These 21 T cell receptor beta chains were all obtained from the same sample, sequenced in a study of regulatory T cells in long-lasting Graves disease. The authors built TCR beta libraries using iRepertoire HTBI primers and Arm-PCR of CDR3 regions. TCRdb called the multiplex PCR reads again in MiXCR, with one record for every CDR3 protein. The repertoire holds roughly 500,000 distinct CDR3 sequences, with roughly 14% as singletons. Described time point: newly diagnosed GD, antithyroid drugs for less than 3 months. Generation of the TCR library employed RNA extracted from PBMCs. These same data were also listed under a study on T cells in Graves' hyperthyroidism and ophthalmopathy.

Sequencing was performed on peripheral blood mononuclear cells (PBMCs), taken at new diagnosis, from a patient treated with antithyroid drugs. These receptors were taken from a man aged 25 to 40 with Graves disease.

This clonotype was recorded many times. The chain couples TRBV11-3 to TRBJ2-5, with D possibly called TRBD1 or TRBD2 (6 bases each). CDR1 SGHNT and CDR2 YENEEA come from the germline V gene. The CDR3 runs 15 residues. V lost 0 bases and J lost 2, with 10 bases in between. The CDR3 coding sequence is TGTGCCAGCAGCTTAGAGGGAGGACAGCAAGAGACCCAGTACTTC. The encoded protein is CASSLEGGQQETQYF.

This clonotype has ten or more counts. V usage is TRBV20-1 and J usage is TRBJ2-7; D not resolved. Trimming removed 3 bases at V and 0 bases at J, with 6 bases between. Germline lookup yields CDR1 DFQATT and CDR2 SNEGSKA (reference sequence). CDR3 length equals 12 residues. The CDR3 bases are TGCAGTGCTAGTAAAATCTCCTACGAGCAGTACTTC. Its translation is CSASKISYEQYF.

This clonotype was found many times. The chain joins TRBV20-1 to TRBJ2-5; D gene uncertain. The germline V gene encodes CDR1 DFQATT and CDR2 SNEGSKA (reference sequence). The CDR3 consists of 13 residues. V lost 1 base and J lost 5, with 11 bases in between. In DNA form, the CDR3 reads TGCAGTGCTAGAGGGCCGGGCTGGGAGACCCAGTACTTC. Translated, it gives CSARGPGWETQYF.

Turning to this clonotype: The CDR3 does not end in the conserved phenylalanine or tryptophan, so this is likely a read error. This chain uses TRBV12-3 or TRBV12-4 with TRBJ1-1; 7 bases are a match to TRBD1. The CDR3 is made up of 17 amino acids. Trimming cost V 3 bases and J 0 bases; bases outside gene matches: 10. The CDR3 is CASSLRGPDIMNTEAFC. The CDR3 DNA is TGTGCCAGCAGTTTGAGGGGGCCGGACATTATGAACACTGAAGCTTTCTGT.

The chain uses TRBV18 and TRBJ2-5; tentative D call: TRBD2 (6 bases). V was clipped by 6 bases and J by 5 bases, with 22 bases between them. Germline V gene sequence: CDR1 KGHSH, CDR2 LQKENI. This CDR3 is 16 amino acids long. The CDR3 bases are TGTGCCAGCTCCCGTAGGCGGGAAGGAGTGTCGGAGACCCAGTACTTC. This codes for CASSRRREGVSETQYF. The full variable domain, in which reference TRBV18 and TRBJ2-5 provide the parts outside the CDR3, is NAGVMQNPRHLVRRRGQEARLRCSPMKGHSHVYWYRQLPEEGLKFMVYLQKENIIDESGMPKERFSAEFPKEGPSILRIQQVVRGDSAAYFCASSRRREGVSETQYFGPGTRLLVL.

This clonotype was observed a handful of times. This sequence joins TRBV20-1 and TRBJ2-1; D unclear. The V end was cut by 4 bases, the J end by 0 bases, with 13 bases between. The CDR3 has 15 residues. Germline CDR1 is DFQATT and CDR2 is SNEGSKA (reference sequence). This chain's CDR3 is CSATRSISSYNEQFF. DNA of the CDR3: TGCAGTGCTACCCGGAGTATTAGCTCCTACAATGAGCAGTTCTTC.

This clonotype was detected ten times or more. The chain combines TRBV6-1 with TRBJ2-1; D is tentatively TRBD1 or TRBD2 (6 bases each). Trimming removed 6 bases from V and 6 bases from J, with 18 bases in between. CDR3 size: 15 residues. CDR1 is MNHNS and CDR2 is SASEGT in the germline V gene. The CDR3 bases are TGTGCCAGCAGGACGTCCAGGGGAGGTGGCAATGAGCAGTTCTTC. This sequence encodes CASRTSRGGGNEQFF.

J is TRBJ1-2 and V is TRBV7-9; 10 bases are a match to TRBD1. Trimming cost V 5 bases and J 4 bases; bases outside gene matches: 19. In germline, CDR1 is SEHNR, CDR2 FQNEAQ (reference sequence). The CDR3 is made up of 19 amino acids. The CDR3 reads CASSRPPAKDRGRTYGYTF. In DNA, the CDR3 is TGTGCCAGCAGCCGACCCCCTGCGAAAGACAGGGGGCGGACCTATGGCTACACCTTC.

Ten or more counts support this clonotype. The J gene is TRBJ2-1, the V gene TRBV6-1; perhaps TRBD2 as D (6 bases). Germline CDR1 and CDR2: MNHNS and SASEGT. The CDR3 totals 12 residues. Trimming removed 6 bases from V and 3 bases from J, with 6 bases in between. The CDR3 sequence is CASRDYYNEQFF. Here the CDR3 DNA reads TGTGCCAGCAGGGACTACTACAATGAGCAGTTCTTC.

This clonotype appeared many times. This chain uses TRBV12-5 with TRBJ1-3; D unresolved. V lost 6 bases and J 3 bases, leaving 6 bases between the germline ends. The CDR3 runs to 12 residues. Germline CDR1 reads LGHNT; CDR2 reads FRNRAP. CDR3 in DNA: TGTGCTAGTGGGTCCTTTGGAAACACCATATATTTT. It codes for CASGSFGNTIYF.

This clonotype has a count of ten or more. The rearrangement uses TRBV7-2 and TRBJ2-7; D is possibly TRBD2 (5 bases). V dropped 6 bases and J dropped 2 bases, with 11 bases sitting between them. Germline CDR1 SGHTA, CDR2 FQGNSA. The length of the CDR3 is 13 residues. CDR3 loop: CASRETGTYEQYF. CDR3 coding DNA: TGTGCCAGCAGGGAAACGGGGACCTACGAGCAGTACTTC.

The chain has TRBV9 and TRBJ2-1; D remains ambiguous. V shed 4 bases and J shed 8 bases, with 10 bases lying between them. This CDR3 has 12 amino acids. CDR1 is SGDLS and CDR2 is YYNGEE in the germline V gene. The CDR3 is CASSPTWDEQFF. DNA of the CDR3: TGTGCCAGCAGCCCTACTTGGGATGAGCAGTTCTTC.

This clonotype was counted many times. This chain links TRBV19 with TRBJ2-1; TRBD1 or TRBD2 may be the D gene (6 bases each). V lost 3 bases and J 4 bases, leaving 13 bases between the germline ends. The CDR3 has 15 residues. Germline V CDR1 and CDR2: LNHDA, SQIVND (reference sequence). The CDR3 protein is CASSIVEGGYNEQFF. The CDR3 bases are TGTGCCAGTAGTATTGTGGAGGGGGGTTACAATGAGCAGTTCTTC. Full variable domain (missing parts from reference TRBV19 and TRBJ2-1): DGGITQSPKYLFRKEGQNVTLSCEQNLNHDAMYWYRQDPGQGLRLIYYSQIVNDFQKGDIAEGYSVSREKKESFPLTVTSAQKNPTAFYLCASSIVEGGYNEQFFGPGTRLTVL.

This clonotype was found a few times. The CDR3, as DNA: TGCAGTGCAAATCGGGAGGGGGCGTTAAAGGACGAGCAGTACTTC. Residues: CSANREGALKDEQYF. The chain uses TRBV20-1 and TRBJ2-7; TRBD2 is a possible D gene (8 bases). Trimming left V 6 bases short and J 5 bases short, with 23 bases between. This CDR3 is built from 15 residues. Looked up from germline, CDR1 is DFQATT and CDR2 is SNEGSKA (reference sequence).

The rearrangement links TRBV5-1 to TRBJ2-3, with D perhaps matching TRBD2 (5 bases). The V end lost 3 bases, the J end lost 6 bases, and 14 bases lay between the germline ends. Germline-derived CDR1 and CDR2 are SGHRS and YFSETQ. CDR3 size: 14 residues. DNA of the CDR3: TGCGCCAGCAGCTGGCTGGAGGCCGAGGATACGCAGTATTTT. This sequence encodes CASSWLEAEDTQYF.

This clonotype came up many times. The V call is TRBV10-3, the J call TRBJ2-1; 10 bases are a match to TRBD2. J lost 7 bases, V lost 8 bases, and 11 bases had no gene match. The germline CDR1 and CDR2 sequences are ENHRY and SYGVKD. This CDR3 has 15 amino acids. The CDR3, as DNA: TGTGCCATCGGGCTAGCGGGAGAGGGAGGGAATGAGCAGTTCTTC. It specifies CAIGLAGEGGNEQFF.

This clonotype appeared a few times. This chain joins TRBV20-1 and TRBJ1-6; TRBD1 matches 11 bases. The length of the CDR3 is 15 residues. Per germline, CDR1 DFQATT and CDR2 SNEGSKA (reference sequence). After removal of 0 bases from V and 15 bases from J, the junction contained 10 bases not matched to a gene. CDR3 sequence (DNA): TGCAGTGCTAGAGAGACGGGACAGGGGGTACTCCACCTCCACTTT. Its translation is CSARETGQGVLHLHF.

Remarks on this clonotype: A much bigger clone sits one base away, suggesting this may be a read error. The rearrangement uses TRBV20-1 and TRBJ1-1, with D perhaps TRBD1 (5 bases). V was clipped by 6 bases and J by 5 bases, with 19 bases between them. Germline V gene data show CDR1 as DFQATT and CDR2 as SNEGSKA (reference sequence). This CDR3 is 14 amino acids long. The DNA for the CDR3 is TGCAGTGCGACGATGACAGAGGTTCGAACTGAAGCTTTCTTT. It encodes CSATMTEVRTEAFF.

This clonotype has at least ten counts. V usage is TRBV12-3 or TRBV12-4 and J usage is TRBJ2-1; 13 bases align to TRBD2. J gave up 6 bases and V 4 bases, and 3 bases lay outside the gene matches. The CDR3 has 15 residues. DNA of the CDR3: TGTGCCAGCAGTTCCTGGACTAGCGGGAGCAATGAGCAGTTCTTC. Its protein is CASSSWTSGSNEQFF.

About this clonotype itself: Since a much larger clone is just one base distant, this may be a read error. The chain links TRBV9 to TRBJ2-2; D may be TRBD1 or TRBD2 (6 bases each). CDR1 is SGDLS and CDR2 is YYNGEE in the germline V gene. The CDR3 totals 15 residues. The CDR3 region is CASSAAGTLTGGLFF. The CDR3 DNA reads as TGTGCCAGCAGCGCAGCCGGGACACTCACCGGGGGGCTGTTTTTT.

This clonotype was counted ten times or more. The gene calls are TRBV7-2 and TRBJ2-2, with TRBD1 matching over 7 bases. The length of the CDR3 is 15 residues. Germline V gives CDR1 SGHTA, CDR2 FQGNSA. V trimming: 5 bases; J trimming: 4 bases; junction bases outside the gene matches: 7. The CDR3 coding sequence is TGTGCCAGCAGCCCTGACAGGGCGCGCACCGGGGAGCTGTTTTTT. This translates into CASSPDRARTGELFF. The full variable domain, with the rest looked up from reference TRBV7-2 and TRBJ2-2, is GAGVSQSPSNKVTEKGKDVELRCDPISGHTALYWYRQSLGQGLEFLIYFQGNSAPDKSGLPSDRFSAERTGGSVSTLTIQRTQQEDSAVYLCASSPDRARTGELFFGEGSRLTVL.